The sample holds a few counts of the clone carrying this TCR beta chain. Its antigen remains unknown. Through a sample-barcoded 5' primer and a J-beta primer mix, a second PCR was run for roughly 7 to 12 cycles. TCRdb ran MiXCR on the 5' RACE reads and lists one entry per CDR3 protein. In the table there are 1.8 million or so distinct CDR3 sequences, approximately 39% of which are singletons. Deletions cut 0 bases from V and 3 bases from J, with 9 bases between. Germline values: CDR1 MNHEY, CDR2 SVGEGT. The CDR3 loop spans 16 amino acids. This sample is part of a study of blood T cells in healthy people across ages. Regarding the study as a whole: While age rose, TCR beta diversity per million T cells dropped in a roughly linear way.

This clonotype was sampled from a human donor in good health. Specimen: blood. This chain uses TRBV6-2 or TRBV6-3 with TRBJ2-6; tentatively, D is TRBD2 (6 bases). The CDR3 spells CASSYSRGGGANVLTF. In nucleotides, the CDR3 is TGTGCCAGCAGTTACTCGCGGGGAGGTGGGGCCAACGTCCTGACTTTC.